The 5 T cell receptor beta chains below come from one sample, sequenced in a study of cytomegalovirus exposure and HLA in healthy donors. Primers for the PCR totalled 60 Vbeta and 13 Jbeta. The table came from immunoSEQ multiplex PCR; TCRdb's copy has only in-frame clones and leaves some out. The table records approximately 140,000 clones, 75% to 80% of them present only once. Sequences were obtained from PBMCs. These receptors all stem from a woman in her 40s in good health and CMV-seropositive.

The chain recombines TRBV5-5 with TRBJ2-7; 10 positions match TRBD1. The CDR3 contains 13 residues. The V segment lost 4 bases and the J segment 5 bases; nucleotides outside the gene matches: 3. CDR1 is SGHKS, CDR2 YYEKEE, per germline (reference sequence). CDR3 protein: CASSRQGAHEQYF. CDR3 DNA: TGTGCCAGCAGCAGACAGGGGGCCCACGAGCAGTACTTC.

The V call is TRBV7-3, the J call TRBJ2-2, with unresolved D. CDR1 is SGHTA, CDR2 FQGTGA, per germline. V was pared by 5 bases and J by 6 bases, with 16 bases between. The CDR3 consists of 15 residues. The CDR3 bases are TGTGCCAGCAGCCCCCGCGGCCCGACCGCCGGGGAGCTGTTTTTT. It is translated as CASSPRGPTAGELFF.

The chain carries TRBV11-2 and TRBJ2-2, with 8 bases that match TRBD1. V dropped 5 bases and J dropped 3; count of bases not matched to a gene: 5. Germline values: CDR1 SGHAT, CDR2 FQNNGV. The CDR3 spans 15 residues. CDR3: CASSLLTGDTGELFF. The CDR3 DNA reads as TGTGCCAGCAGCCTCTTGACAGGGGACACCGGGGAGCTGTTTTTT.

The chain employs TRBV7-2 and TRBJ2-3, with 7 bases identical to TRBD1. This CDR3 is 16 amino acids long. CDR1 SGHTA and CDR2 FQGNSA come from the germline V gene. J gave up 5 bases and V 1 base, and 9 bases lay outside the gene matches. The CDR3, as DNA: TGTGCCAGCAGCTTAGGAATTGACAGGGTAGGAGATACGCAGTATTTT. It codes for CASSLGIDRVGDTQYF. Full variable domain (missing parts from reference TRBV7-2 and TRBJ2-3): GAGVSQSPSNKVTEKGKDVELRCDPISGHTALYWYRQSLGQGLEFLIYFQGNSAPDKSGLPSDRFSAERTGGSVSTLTIQRTQQEDSAVYLCASSLGIDRVGDTQYFGPGTRLTVL.

This clone was found a few times. This chain links TRBV6-6 with TRBJ1-1, with 7 bases aligning to TRBD1. This CDR3 comprises 15 residues. Per germline, CDR1 MNHNY and CDR2 SVGAGI (reference sequence). The V gene end was trimmed by 5 bases and the J gene end by 0 bases; junction bases not matched to a gene: 6. The CDR3, as DNA: TGTGCCAGCAGTCCTTGGGACAGCCTGAACACTGAAGCTTTCTTT. Amino acid sequence: CASSPWDSLNTEAFF.